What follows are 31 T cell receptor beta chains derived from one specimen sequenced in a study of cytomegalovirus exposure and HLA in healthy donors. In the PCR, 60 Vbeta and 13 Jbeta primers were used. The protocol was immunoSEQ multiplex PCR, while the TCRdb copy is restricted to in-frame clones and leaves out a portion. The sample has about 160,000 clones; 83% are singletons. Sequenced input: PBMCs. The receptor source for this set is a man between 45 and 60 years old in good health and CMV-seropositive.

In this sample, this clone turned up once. The CDR3 DNA reads TGTGCCAGCAGCCAAGGGACAGTTGCCTACGAGCAGTACTTC. This sequence encodes CASSQGTVAYEQYF. The rearrangement uses TRBV4-2 and TRBJ2-7; TRBD1 might be the D (6 bases). This CDR3 region has 14 residues. V was clipped by 1 base and J by 2 bases, with 9 bases between them. Germline values: CDR1 LGHNA, CDR2 YNFKEQ.

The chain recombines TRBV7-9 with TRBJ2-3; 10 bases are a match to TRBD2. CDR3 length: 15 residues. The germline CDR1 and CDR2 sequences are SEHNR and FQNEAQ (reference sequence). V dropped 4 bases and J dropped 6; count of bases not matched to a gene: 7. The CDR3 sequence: CASSSPSGSRDTQYF. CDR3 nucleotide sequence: TGTGCCAGCAGCTCCCCTAGCGGGAGTCGGGATACGCAGTATTTT.

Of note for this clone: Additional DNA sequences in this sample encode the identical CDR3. The CDR3 nucleotides read TGTGCCAGCAGCGCCCGGGACAGGGGTTACAATGAGCAGTTCTTC. The encoded protein is CASSARDRGYNEQFF. This chain links TRBV9 with TRBJ2-1, with TRBD1 identical over 10 bases. This CDR3 is 15 amino acids long. V was clipped by 3 bases and J by 4 bases; unmatched bases: 4. Germline V gene data show CDR1 as SGDLS and CDR2 as YYNGEE.

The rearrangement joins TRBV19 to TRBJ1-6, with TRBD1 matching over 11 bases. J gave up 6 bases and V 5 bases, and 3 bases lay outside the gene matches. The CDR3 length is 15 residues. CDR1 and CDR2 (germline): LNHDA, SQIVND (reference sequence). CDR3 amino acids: CASSPDRGLNSPLHF. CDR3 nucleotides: TGTGCCAGTAGTCCGGACAGGGGGCTTAATTCACCCCTCCACTTT.

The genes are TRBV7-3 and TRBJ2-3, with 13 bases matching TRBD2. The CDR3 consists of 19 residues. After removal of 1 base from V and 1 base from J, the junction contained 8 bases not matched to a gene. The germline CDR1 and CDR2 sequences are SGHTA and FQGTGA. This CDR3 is CASSLRHGTSGKGTDTQYF. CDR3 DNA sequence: TGTGCCAGCAGCTTAAGACATGGGACTAGCGGGAAGGGCACAGATACGCAGTATTTT.

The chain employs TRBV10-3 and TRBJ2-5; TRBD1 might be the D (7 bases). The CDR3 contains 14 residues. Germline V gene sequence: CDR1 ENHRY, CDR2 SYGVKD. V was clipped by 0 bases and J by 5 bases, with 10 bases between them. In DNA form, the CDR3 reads TGTGCCATCAGTGAGTCGACAGGGAGGGAGACCCAGTACTTC. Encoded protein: CAISESTGRETQYF.

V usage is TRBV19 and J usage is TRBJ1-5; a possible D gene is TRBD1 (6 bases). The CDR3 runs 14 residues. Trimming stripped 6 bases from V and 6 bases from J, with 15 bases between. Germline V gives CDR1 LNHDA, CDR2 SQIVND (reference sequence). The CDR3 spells CASRNRVEAQPQHF. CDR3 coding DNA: TGTGCCAGTAGGAACAGGGTTGAGGCTCAGCCCCAGCATTTT.

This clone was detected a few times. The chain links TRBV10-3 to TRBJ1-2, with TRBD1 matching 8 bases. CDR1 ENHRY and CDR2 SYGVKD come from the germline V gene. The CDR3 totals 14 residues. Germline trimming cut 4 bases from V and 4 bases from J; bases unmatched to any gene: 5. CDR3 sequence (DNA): TGTGCCATCAGTGGGGGACAGGTCGGCTATGGCTACACCTTC. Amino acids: CAISGGQVGYGYTF.

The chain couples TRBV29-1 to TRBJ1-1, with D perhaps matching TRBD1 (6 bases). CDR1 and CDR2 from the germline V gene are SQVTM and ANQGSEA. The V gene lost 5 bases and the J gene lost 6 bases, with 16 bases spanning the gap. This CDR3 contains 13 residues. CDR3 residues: CSVKRPGASEAFF. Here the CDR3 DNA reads TGCAGCGTTAAACGTCCAGGGGCTTCTGAAGCTTTCTTT.

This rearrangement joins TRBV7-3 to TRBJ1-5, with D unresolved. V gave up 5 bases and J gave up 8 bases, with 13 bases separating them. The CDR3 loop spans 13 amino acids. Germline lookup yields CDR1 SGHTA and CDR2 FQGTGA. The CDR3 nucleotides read TGTGCCAGCAGCCTCCTTCAGCAGGAGCCCCAGCATTTT. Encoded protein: CASSLLQQEPQHF.

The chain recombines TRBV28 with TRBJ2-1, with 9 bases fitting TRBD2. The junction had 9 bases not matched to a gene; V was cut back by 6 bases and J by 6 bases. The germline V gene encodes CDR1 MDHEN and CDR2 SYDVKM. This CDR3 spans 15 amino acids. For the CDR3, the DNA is TGTGCCAGCAGCCCCGGGACTAGCAGATTCAATGAGCAGTTCTTC. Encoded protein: CASSPGTSRFNEQFF.

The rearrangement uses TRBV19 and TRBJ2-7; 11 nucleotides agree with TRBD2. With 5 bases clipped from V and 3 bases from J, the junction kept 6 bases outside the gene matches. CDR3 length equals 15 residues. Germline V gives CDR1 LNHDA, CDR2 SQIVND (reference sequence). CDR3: CASSVGLADSYEQYF. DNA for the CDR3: TGTGCCAGTAGTGTGGGACTAGCGGACAGCTACGAGCAGTACTTC.

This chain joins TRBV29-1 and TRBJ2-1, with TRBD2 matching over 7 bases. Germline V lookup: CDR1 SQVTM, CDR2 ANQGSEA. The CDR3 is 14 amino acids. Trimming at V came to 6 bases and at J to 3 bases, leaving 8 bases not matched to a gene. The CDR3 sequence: CSVIRDYNYNEQFF. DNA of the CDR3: TGCAGCGTGATCCGGGACTACAACTACAATGAGCAGTTCTTC.

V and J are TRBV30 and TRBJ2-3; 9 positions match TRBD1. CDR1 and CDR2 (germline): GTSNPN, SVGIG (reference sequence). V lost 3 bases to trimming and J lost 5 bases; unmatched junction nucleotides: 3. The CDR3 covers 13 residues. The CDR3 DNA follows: TGTGCCTGGAGAAGGACAGGGGTAGATACGCAGTATTTT. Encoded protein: CAWRRTGVDTQYF.

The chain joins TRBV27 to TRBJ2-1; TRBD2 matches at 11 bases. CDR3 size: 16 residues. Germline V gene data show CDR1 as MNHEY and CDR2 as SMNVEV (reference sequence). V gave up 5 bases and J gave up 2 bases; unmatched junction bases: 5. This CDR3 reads CASSLIAGGPYNEQFF. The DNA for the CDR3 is TGTGCCAGCAGTCTGATAGCGGGAGGGCCCTACAATGAGCAGTTCTTC.

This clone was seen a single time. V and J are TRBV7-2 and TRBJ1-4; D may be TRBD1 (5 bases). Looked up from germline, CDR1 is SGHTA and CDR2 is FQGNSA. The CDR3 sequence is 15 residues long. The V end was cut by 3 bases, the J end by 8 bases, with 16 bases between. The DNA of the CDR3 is TGTGCCAGCAGCTTTAGGATGGGGGGTAAAGAAAAACTGTTTTTT. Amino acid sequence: CASSFRMGGKEKLFF.

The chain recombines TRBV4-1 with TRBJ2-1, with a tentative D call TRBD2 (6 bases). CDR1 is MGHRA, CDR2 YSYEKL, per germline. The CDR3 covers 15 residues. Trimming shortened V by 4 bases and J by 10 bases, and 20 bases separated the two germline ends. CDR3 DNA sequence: TGCGCCAGCAGCCCCCGGGACTCCCCACGCAAGGAGCAGTTCTTC. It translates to CASSPRDSPRKEQFF.

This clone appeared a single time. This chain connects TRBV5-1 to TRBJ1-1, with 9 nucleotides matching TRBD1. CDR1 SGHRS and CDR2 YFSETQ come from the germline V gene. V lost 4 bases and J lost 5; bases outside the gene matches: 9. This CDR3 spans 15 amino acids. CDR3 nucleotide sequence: TGCGCCAGCAGCCAAGCGACAGGGGGGGTAACTGAAGCTTTCTTT. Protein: CASSQATGGVTEAFF.

The chain's CDR3 is CAWRPSLDNEQFF. The CDR3 region has the DNA TGTGCCTGGAGGCCCAGTCTGGACAATGAGCAGTTCTTC. The chain carries TRBV30 and TRBJ2-1; D uncertain. The CDR3 consists of 13 residues. Trimming removed 3 bases from V and 5 bases from J, with 11 bases in between. Germline values: CDR1 GTSNPN, CDR2 SVGIG (reference sequence).

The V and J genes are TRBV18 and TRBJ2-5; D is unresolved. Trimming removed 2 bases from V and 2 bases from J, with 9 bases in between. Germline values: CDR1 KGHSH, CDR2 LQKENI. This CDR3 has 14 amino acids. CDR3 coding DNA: TGTGCCAGCTCACCAACACCAGAACAAGAGACCCAGTACTTC. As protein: CASSPTPEQETQYF. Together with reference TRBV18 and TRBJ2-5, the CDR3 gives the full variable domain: NAGVMQNPRHLVRRRGQEARLRCSPMKGHSHVYWYRQLPEEGLKFMVYLQKENIIDESGMPKERFSAEFPKEGPSILRIQQVVRGDSAAYFCASSPTPEQETQYFGPGTRLLVL.

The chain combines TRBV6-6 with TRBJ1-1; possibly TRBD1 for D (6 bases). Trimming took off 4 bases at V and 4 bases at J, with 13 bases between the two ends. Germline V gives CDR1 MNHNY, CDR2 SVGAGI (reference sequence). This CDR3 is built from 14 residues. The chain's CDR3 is CASSSRGAGTEAFF. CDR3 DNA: TGTGCCAGCAGTTCCCGGGGGGCGGGCACTGAAGCTTTCTTT.

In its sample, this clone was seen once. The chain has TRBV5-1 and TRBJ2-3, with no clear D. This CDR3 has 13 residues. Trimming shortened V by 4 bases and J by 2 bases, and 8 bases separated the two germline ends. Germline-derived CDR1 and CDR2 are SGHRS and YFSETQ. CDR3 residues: CASSIQNTDTQYF. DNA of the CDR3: TGCGCCAGCAGCATCCAAAACACAGATACGCAGTATTTT.

The CDR3 coding sequence is TGTGCCAGCAGTTTGCTGGTTCTAGCGGGAGCTCGGAGAGAGGGAGAGACCCAGTACTTC. It yields the protein CASSLLVLAGARREGETQYF. The chain couples TRBV28 to TRBJ2-5; TRBD2 matches 10 bases. The length of the CDR3 is 20 residues. The J segment lost 4 bases and the V segment lost 3 bases, leaving 20 bases of the junction unmatched. CDR1 and CDR2 (germline): MDHEN, SYDVKM.

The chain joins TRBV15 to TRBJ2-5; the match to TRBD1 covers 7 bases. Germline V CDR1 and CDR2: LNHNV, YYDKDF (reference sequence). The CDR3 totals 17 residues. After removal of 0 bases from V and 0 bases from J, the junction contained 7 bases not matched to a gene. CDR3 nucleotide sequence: TGTGCCACCAGCAGAGATTGGGCAGGGGGTAACCAAGAGACCCAGTACTTC. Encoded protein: CATSRDWAGGNQETQYF.

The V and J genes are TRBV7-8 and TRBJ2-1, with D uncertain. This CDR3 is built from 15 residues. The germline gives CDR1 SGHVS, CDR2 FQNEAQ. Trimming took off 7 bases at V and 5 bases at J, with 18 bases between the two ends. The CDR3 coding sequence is TGTGCCAGCACCCACCCCTTTGAGCCGAACAATGAGCAGTTCTTC. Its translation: CASTHPFEPNNEQFF.

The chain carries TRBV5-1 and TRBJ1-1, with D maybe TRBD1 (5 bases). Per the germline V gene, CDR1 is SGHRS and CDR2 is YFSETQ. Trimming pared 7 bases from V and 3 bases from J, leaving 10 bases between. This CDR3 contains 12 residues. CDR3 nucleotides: TGCGCCAGCGGGGGGGAGGACACTGAAGCTTTCTTT. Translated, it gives CASGGEDTEAFF.

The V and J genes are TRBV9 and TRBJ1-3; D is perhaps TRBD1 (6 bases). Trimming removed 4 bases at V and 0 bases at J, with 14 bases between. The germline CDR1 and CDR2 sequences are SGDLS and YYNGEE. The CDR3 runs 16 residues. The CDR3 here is CASSKTDSDSGNTIYF. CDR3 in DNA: TGTGCCAGCAGCAAAACGGACAGCGACTCTGGAAACACCATATATTTT.

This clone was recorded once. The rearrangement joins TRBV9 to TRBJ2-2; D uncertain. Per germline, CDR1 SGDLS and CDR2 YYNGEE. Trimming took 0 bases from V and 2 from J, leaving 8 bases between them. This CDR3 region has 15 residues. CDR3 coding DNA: TGTGCCAGCAGCGTAGATCCTGTTAACACCGGGGAGCTGTTTTTT. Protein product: CASSVDPVNTGELFF.

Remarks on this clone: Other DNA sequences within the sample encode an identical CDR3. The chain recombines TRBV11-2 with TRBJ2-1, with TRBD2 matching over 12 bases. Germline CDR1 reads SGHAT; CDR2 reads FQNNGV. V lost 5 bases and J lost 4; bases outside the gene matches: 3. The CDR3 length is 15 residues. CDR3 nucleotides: TGTGCCAGCAGCCCCGGGACTAGCGGGTACAATGAGCAGTTCTTC. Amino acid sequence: CASSPGTSGYNEQFF. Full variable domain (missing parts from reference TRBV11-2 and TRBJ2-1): EAGVAQSPRYKIIEKRQSVAFWCNPISGHATLYWYQQILGQGPKLLIQFQNNGVVDDSQLPKDRFSAERLKGVDSTLKIQPAKLEDSAVYLCASSPGTSGYNEQFFGPGTRLTVL.

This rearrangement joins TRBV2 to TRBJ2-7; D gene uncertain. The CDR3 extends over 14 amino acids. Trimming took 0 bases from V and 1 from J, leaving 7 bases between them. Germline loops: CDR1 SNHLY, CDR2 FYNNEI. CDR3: CASSEARVSYEQYF. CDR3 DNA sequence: TGTGCCAGCAGTGAAGCTCGTGTTTCCTACGAGCAGTACTTC.

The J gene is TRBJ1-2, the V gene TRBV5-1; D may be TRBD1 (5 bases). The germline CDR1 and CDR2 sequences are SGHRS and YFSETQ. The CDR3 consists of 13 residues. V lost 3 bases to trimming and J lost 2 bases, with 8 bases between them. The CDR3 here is CASSYDSNYGYTF. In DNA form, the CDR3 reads TGCGCCAGCAGCTACGACAGCAACTATGGCTACACCTTC.